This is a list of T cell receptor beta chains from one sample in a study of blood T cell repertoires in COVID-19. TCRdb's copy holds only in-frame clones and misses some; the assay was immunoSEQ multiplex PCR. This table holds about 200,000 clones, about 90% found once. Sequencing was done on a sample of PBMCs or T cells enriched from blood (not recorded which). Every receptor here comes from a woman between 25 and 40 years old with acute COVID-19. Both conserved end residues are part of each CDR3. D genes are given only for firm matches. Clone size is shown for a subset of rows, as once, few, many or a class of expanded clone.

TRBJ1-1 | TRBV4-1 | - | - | CASSRWTAKFMNTEAFF | TGCGCCAGCAGCCGCTGGACAGCCAAGTTTATGAACACTGAAGCTTTCTTT
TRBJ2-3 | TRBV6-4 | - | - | CASRDSITDTQYF | TGTGCCAGCAGGGACAGCATCACAGATACGCAGTATTTT
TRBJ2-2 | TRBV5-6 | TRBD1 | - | CASSFRQGVDTGELFF | TGTGCCAGCAGCTTCCGACAGGGGGTTGACACCGGGGAGCTGTTTTTT
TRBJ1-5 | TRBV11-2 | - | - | CASSQEAQPQHF | TGTGCCAGCAGCCAGGAAGCTCAGCCCCAGCATTTT
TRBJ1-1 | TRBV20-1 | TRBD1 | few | CSTDRETEAFF | TGCAGTACCGACAGGGAAACTGAAGCTTTCTTT
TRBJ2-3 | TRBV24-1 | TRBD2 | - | CATSDAGRGADTDTQYF | TGTGCCACCAGTGATGCCGGGCGGGGGGCCGACACAGATACGCAGTATTTT
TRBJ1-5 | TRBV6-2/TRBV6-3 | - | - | CASSSTNSYQPQHF | TGTGCCAGCAGCTCCACGAACTCTTATCAGCCCCAGCATTTT
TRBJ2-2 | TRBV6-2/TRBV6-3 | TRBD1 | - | CASSYSRDRGLITGELFF | TGTGCCAGCAGTTACTCGAGGGACAGGGGTTTAATCACCGGGGAGCTGTTTTTT
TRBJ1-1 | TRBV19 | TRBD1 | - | CASRWDSRVEAFF | TGTGCCAGTAGGTGGGACAGCCGAGTTGAAGCTTTCTTT
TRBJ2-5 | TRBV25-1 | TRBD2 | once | CASSESGGDQETQYF | TGTGCCAGCAGTGAAAGCGGGGGGGATCAAGAGACCCAGTACTTC
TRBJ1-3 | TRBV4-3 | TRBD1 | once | CASSQGIRGQGLPGNTIYF | TGCGCCAGCAGCCAAGGGATCCGAGGACAGGGGCTTCCTGGAAACACCATATATTTT
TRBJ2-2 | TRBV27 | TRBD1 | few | CASKTPRQGTGELFF | TGTGCCAGCAAAACCCCGAGACAGGGTACCGGGGAGCTGTTTTTT
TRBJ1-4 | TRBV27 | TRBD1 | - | CASSLSPRQGEKLFF | TGTGCCAGCAGTTTATCGCCGCGACAGGGTGAAAAACTGTTTTTT
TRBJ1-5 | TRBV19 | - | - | CASRPPGGAQPQHF | TGTGCCAGTAGACCCCCGGGGGGGGCCCAGCCCCAGCATTTT
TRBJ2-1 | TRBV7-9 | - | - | CASSLGTSTLTDNEQFF | TGTGCCAGCAGCTTAGGTACCTCAACCCTTACGGACAATGAGCAGTTCTTC
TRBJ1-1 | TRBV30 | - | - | CAWRGQLNTEAFF | TGTGCCTGGAGGGGGCAGCTGAACACTGAAGCTTTCTTT
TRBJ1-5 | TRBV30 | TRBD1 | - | CASAGTDYNQPQHF | TGTGCCTCAGCCGGGACAGACTACAATCAGCCCCAGCATTTT
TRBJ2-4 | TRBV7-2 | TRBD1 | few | CASSWTGAKNIQYF | TGTGCCAGCAGCTGGACAGGGGCCAAAAACATTCAGTACTTC